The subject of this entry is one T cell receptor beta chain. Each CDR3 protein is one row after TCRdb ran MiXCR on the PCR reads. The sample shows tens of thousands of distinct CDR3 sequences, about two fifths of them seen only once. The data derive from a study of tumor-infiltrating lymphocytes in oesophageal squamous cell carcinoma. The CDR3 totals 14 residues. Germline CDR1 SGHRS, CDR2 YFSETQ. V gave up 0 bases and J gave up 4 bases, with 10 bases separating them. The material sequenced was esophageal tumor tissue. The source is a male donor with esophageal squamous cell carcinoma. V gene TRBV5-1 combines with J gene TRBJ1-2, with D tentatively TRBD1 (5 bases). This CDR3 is CASSLAGEGYGYTF. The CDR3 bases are TGCGCCAGCAGCTTGGCGGGGGAGGGCTATGGCTACACCTTC.